Listed below are T cell receptor beta chains from one sample, sequenced in a study of CD8+CD57+ T cells in acquired aplastic anemia. TCRdb recomputed calls from the reads with MiXCR, one row per CDR3 protein. Of 60,000 or so distinct CDR3 sequences in the sample, about 50% were seen once. Sequencing was done on a sample of sorted CD4+, CD8+, or CD8+CD57+ T cells (not recorded which) from PBMCs. The source is a human donor in good health, serving as a control. Both conserved end residues are part of each CDR3. A D gene is named only where the DNA matches it firmly. Not all rows give a size; the values are once, few, many and, for expanded clones, a class.

>.|TRBJ2-3|TRBV19|16|many
TGTGCCAGTAGTCCACCCACGGGAATTCACGCAGATACGCAGTATTTT
CASSPPTGIHADTQYF
>TRBD2|TRBJ2-3|TRBV10-3|17|once
TGTGCCACCGAGGGCAGTTCGGGAGGGTCAAAAACAGATACGCAGTATTTT
CATEGSSGGSKTDTQYF
>.|TRBJ2-1|TRBV10-3|14|.
TGTGCCATCAGTGAGGAACTAGGAATAGGGGAGCAGTTCTTC
CAISEELGIGEQFF
>.|TRBJ1-1|TRBV19|15|.
TGTGCCAGTAGTATAGTATGGGGGGAGAACACTGAAGCTTTCTTT
CASSIVWGENTEAFF
>TRBD1|TRBJ1-2|TRBV24-1|15|once
TGTGCCACCAGTGATTCCGGGACAGCCTTCTATGGCTACACCTTC
CATSDSGTAFYGYTF
>.|TRBJ1-6|TRBV29-1|13|few
TGCAGCGCCGCAATAGGAAGTTCATCACCCCTCCACTTT
CSAAIGSSSPLHF
>.|TRBJ1-1|TRBV20-1|15|.
TGCAGTGCTAGAGACCGGCGGGCGTCGTACACTGAAGCTTTCTTT
CSARDRRASYTEAFF
>TRBD1|TRBJ1-1|TRBV10-1|14|many
TGCGCCAGCAGTCAGGACAGGGGGCAGACTGAAGCTTTCTTT
CASSQDRGQTEAFF
>.|TRBJ1-6|TRBV7-6|16|many
TGTGCCAGCAGCTCGAACGTTGGGGGGCGCGGTTCACCCCTCCACTTT
CASSSNVGGRGSPLHF
>TRBD1|TRBJ2-7|TRBV24-1|15|.
TGTGCCACCAGTGATTTCACCAGGGGGTCCTACGAGCAGTACTTC
CATSDFTRGSYEQYF
>.|TRBJ1-6|TRBV4-3|14|.
TGCGCCAGCAGCCAAGATCAGGAGCATTCACCCCTCCACTTT
CASSQDQEHSPLHF
>TRBD1|TRBJ1-1|TRBV5-1|13|.
TGCGCCAGCAGCAACAGGGGGGGCACTGAAGCTTTCTTT
CASSNRGGTEAFF
>.|TRBJ2-7|TRBV20-1|15|.
TGCAGTGCTAGAGATGGGTCCACAGTCTCCTACGAGCAGTACTTC
CSARDGSTVSYEQYF
>TRBD2|TRBJ2-3|TRBV7-7|15|.
TGTGCTAGCAGCTTATCAGCGGGGATCACAGATACGCAGTATTTT
CASSLSAGITDTQYF
>.|TRBJ2-1|TRBV15|17|.
TGTGCCACCAGCAGAGATAAGGGGTTAGGTGGACACAATGAGCAGTTCTTC
CATSRDKGLGGHNEQFF
>.|TRBJ2-5|TRBV24-1|16|.
TGTGCCACCAGTGATTCTTGGGACAAGTACAATCAGCCCCAGTACTTC
CATSDSWDKYNQPQYF
>TRBD1|TRBJ2-3|TRBV11-2|15|.
TGTGCCAGCAGCTTAACAGTACAGGGGTCAGATACGCAGTATTTT
CASSLTVQGSDTQYF
>.|TRBJ1-4|TRBV29-1|14|.
TGCAGCGTTGCCCGGGAAGGGGCTAATGAAAAACTGTTTTTT
CSVAREGANEKLFF
>TRBD2|TRBJ2-3|TRBV7-9|17|many
TGTGCCAGCAGCTTATTGGGACTAGCGGGAGCCCCAGATACGCAGTATTTT
CASSLLGLAGAPDTQYF
>.|TRBJ2-5|TRBV5-1|15|.
TGCGCCAGCAGCTTGGCGGGGGTTCTTCAAGAGACCCAGTACTTC
CASSLAGVLQETQYF
>.|TRBJ1-1|TRBV10-3|14|.
TGTGCCATCAGTGAGTCGGGGCAACACACTGAAGCTTTCTTT
CAISESGQHTEAFF
>TRBD2|TRBJ2-1|TRBV20-1|15|many
TGCAGTGCTCCCTTACTAGCGGGAGGGCCCAATGAGCAGTTCTTC
CSAPLLAGGPNEQFF
>.|TRBJ1-2|TRBV19|13|.
TGTGCCAGTAGTCTCCTAGGGTGGGCTAAGAACACCTTC
CASSLLGWAKNTF
>.|TRBJ2-7|TRBV25-1|12|.
TGTGCCAGCGGGTCGGCAGTCGCCGAGCAGTACTTC
CASGSAVAEQYF
>.|TRBJ2-3|TRBV20-1|12|.
TGCAGTGCTAGAGGAAGCACAGATACGCAGTATTTT
CSARGSTDTQYF
>TRBD2|TRBJ2-1|TRBV20-1|16|.
TGCAGTGCTAGAGATAAGGCTAGCGGGAGTTACAATGAGCAGTTCTTC
CSARDKASGSYNEQFF
>.|TRBJ1-6|TRBV7-6|13|.
TGTGCCAGCAGCCAGAGACAGGATTCACCCCTCCACTTT
CASSQRQDSPLHF
>.|TRBJ1-1|TRBV7-2|14|.
TGTGCCAGCAGCTTAGGCCTTCGGAACACTGAAGCTTTCTTT
CASSLGLRNTEAFF
>.|TRBJ2-5|TRBV11-2|13|many
TGTGCCAGCAGCGGCGGGGTTGGCAAGACCCAGTACTTC
CASSGGVGKTQYF
>.|TRBJ2-5|TRBV7-2|13|.
TGTGCCAGCAGCTTAGGACACGCGGAGACCCAGTACTTC
CASSLGHAETQYF
>TRBD2|TRBJ2-3|TRBV2|17|.
TGTGCCAGCAGTGAAGCCCTACTAGCGGGAGCTGCAGACACGCGGTATTTT
CASSEALLAGAADTRYF
>.|TRBJ1-2|TRBV15|13|.
TGTGCCACCAGCAGAGGAGGGAACTATGGCTACACCTTC
CATSRGGNYGYTF
>.|TRBJ1-5|TRBV7-9|13|.
TGTGCCAGCAGCAAGAGGAAGGATCAGCCCCAGCATTTT
CASSKRKDQPQHF
>.|TRBJ1-2|TRBV13|14|many
TGTGCCAGCACCAATGAACCTCCTAACTATGGCTACACCTTC
CASTNEPPNYGYTF
>TRBD1|TRBJ1-6|TRBV5-1|14|many
TGCGCCAGCAGCTACGAAGGGGGCAATTCACCCCTCCACTTT
CASSYEGGNSPLHF
>TRBD2|TRBJ2-7|TRBV29-1|13|.
TGCAGCGCCCGACTAGCGGGACCCTACGAGCAGTACTTC
CSARLAGPYEQYF
>TRBD1|TRBJ1-6|TRBV12-3/TRBV12-4|15|.
TGTGCCAGCAGTGGAGGACAGGGGGTAAACTCACCCCTCCACTTT
CASSGGQGVNSPLHF
>TRBD2|TRBJ2-7|TRBV27|13|.
TGTGCCAGCAGTCTGCGGGCGGGGGAGCGGCAGTACTTC
CASSLRAGERQYF
>TRBD1|TRBJ1-4|TRBV6-5|16|many
TGTGCCAGCAGCTCCTCGACAGGGGGCGGGAATGAAAAACTGTTTTTT
CASSSSTGGGNEKLFF
>.|TRBJ2-1|TRBV2|20|once
TGTGCCAGCAGTGCCCGCGCCCTGCCGGGACGTTCGTTGTCCTACAATGAGCAGTTCTTC
CASSARALPGRSLSYNEQFF
>TRBD1|TRBJ2-5|TRBV20-1|14|.
TGCAGTGCTAGTGACAGGGGGCAGGGGGAGACCCAGTACTTC
CSASDRGQGETQYF
>TRBD2|TRBJ2-1|TRBV11-2|15|.
TGTGCCAGCAGCTTAGGACTAGCGGGAGTGGGTGAGCAGTTCTTC
CASSLGLAGVGEQFF
>.|TRBJ2-2|TRBV9|17|many
TGTGCCAGCAGCGGCACAGGAGGGGGTTTGAGCACCGGGGAGCTGTTTTTT
CASSGTGGGLSTGELFF
>TRBD2|TRBJ2-3|TRBV19|21|few
TGTGCCAGCAGAGAGGGGTGCGGGGACGGTACGGAGGGAGGGGCGGCAGATACGCAGTATTTT
CASREGCGDGTEGGAADTQYF
>TRBD2|TRBJ2-3|TRBV11-2|19|many
TGTGCCAGCAGCTTAGGCTGGCCTAGCGGGAGGGCCGTTGTTGATACGCAGTATTTT
CASSLGWPSGRAVVDTQYF
>TRBD2|TRBJ2-3|TRBV4-2|17|.
TGTGCCAGCAGCCCCGGAGCGGGGGGGCGTAGCGCAGATACGCAGTATTTT
CASSPGAGGRSADTQYF
>.|TRBJ1-3|TRBV12-5|17|many
TGTGCTAGTGCCGTATACGGTACACGGAGCTCTGGAAACACCATATATTTT
CASAVYGTRSSGNTIYF
>.|TRBJ1-2|TRBV7-9|14|.
TGTGCCAGCAGCCGCGACCAGGGGTGGAATGGCTACACCTTC
CASSRDQGWNGYTF
>TRBD1|TRBJ1-1|TRBV19|12|.
TGTGCCAGCCGAACAGGGGGCACTGAAGCTTTCTTT
CASRTGGTEAFF
>.|TRBJ2-3|TRBV19|10|.
TGTGCCAGTAGGGGGGCGGATCTGTATTTT
CASRGADLYF
>.|TRBJ2-7|TRBV19|14|.
TGTGCCAGTAGGAGACCGGGAGAGGGCTACGAGCAGTACTTC
CASRRPGEGYEQYF
>TRBD2|TRBJ2-1|TRBV25-1|14|medium-sized
TGTGCCAGCAGTAGACTAGCGGTATACAATGAGCAGTTCTTC
CASSRLAVYNEQFF
>.|TRBJ1-2|TRBV11-1|13|.
TGTGCCAGCAGCTTACAGGAATTCTATGGCTACACCTTC
CASSLQEFYGYTF
>.|TRBJ1-1|TRBV19|15|many
TGTGCCAGTAGTATAGAGGCAACCAGGAACACTGAAGCTTTCTTT
CASSIEATRNTEAFF
>.|TRBJ2-5|TRBV6-5|15|many
TGTGCCAGCAGTTTGGGGGGGGTAGGGGGTGAGACCCAGTACTTC
CASSLGGVGGETQYF